A single sample gave rise to the 10 T cell receptor beta chains below, sequenced in a study of T cell responses to AZD1222 COVID-19 vaccine (TCRdb year 2021). The time point label of this sample denotes: about 28 days (+/-7) after the second vaccine dose. Libraries were constructed by the immunoSEQ multiplex PCR assay. TCRdb mirrors the immuneACCESS table, restricted to in-frame sequences. Some clones are absent from its copies; in checked studies, under half trace to an unresolved V gene, and the reason for the others is unknown. The sample table lists under 140,000 clones, around nine tenths of them with a count of one. The ten largest clones take up 15% of the sample. The source material was peripheral blood, sampled 28 days after the second AZD1222 dose. Receptors originate from an adult who received the AZD1222 COVID-19 vaccine.

The rearrangement uses TRBV4-1 and TRBJ1-5, with D perhaps matching TRBD1 (5 bases). The CDR3 is 16 amino acids. The germline CDR1 and CDR2 sequences are MGHRA and YSYEKL. V was cut by 1 base and J by 0 bases, with 10 bases left in between. The chain's CDR3 is CASSQVGGYSNQPQHF. In DNA, the CDR3 is TGCGCCAGCAGCCAAGTTGGGGGGTATAGCAATCAGCCCCAGCATTTT.

This sequence joins TRBV6-5 and TRBJ1-1; 10 bases agree with TRBD1. This CDR3 spans 15 amino acids. Germline-derived CDR1 and CDR2 are MNHEY and SVGAGI. V trimming: 6 bases; J trimming: 5 bases; junction bases outside the gene matches: 9. CDR3 sequence reads: CASSQTGQGETEAFF. The CDR3 coding sequence is TGTGCCAGCAGCCAAACCGGACAGGGGGAGACTGAAGCTTTCTTT.

The rearrangement links TRBV2 to TRBJ1-2, with D perhaps matching TRBD1 (5 bases). This CDR3 comprises 16 residues. Germline V gene sequence: CDR1 SNHLY, CDR2 FYNNEI. V lost 2 bases to trimming and J lost 2 bases, with 15 bases between them. CDR3 in amino acids: CASSEQGPGSNYGYTF. CDR3 DNA sequence: TGTGCCAGCAGTGAACAGGGCCCGGGCTCGAACTATGGCTACACCTTC.

The chain has TRBV7-9 and TRBJ2-2; TRBD1 is a possible D gene (5 bases). Trimming took off 11 bases at V and 4 bases at J, with 20 bases between the two ends. Germline V lookup: CDR1 SEHNR, CDR2 FQNEAQ (reference sequence). CDR3 length: 15 residues. CDR3 amino acids: CAGDDRPQITGELFF. DNA of the CDR3: TGTGCCGGCGACGACAGACCGCAGATCACCGGGGAGCTGTTTTTT.

The chain recombines TRBV5-1 with TRBJ2-3; 11 positions agree with TRBD1. Germline CDR1 reads SGHRS; CDR2 reads YFSETQ. The CDR3 consists of 16 residues. Trimming cost V 3 bases and J 3 bases; bases outside gene matches: 6. The CDR3 loop is CASSSGQGERTDTQYF. Written as DNA, the CDR3 is TGCGCCAGCAGCTCGGGACAGGGGGAACGGACAGATACGCAGTATTTT.

This chain links TRBV12-3 or TRBV12-4 with TRBJ1-1, with D perhaps TRBD1 (5 bases). The CDR3 runs 13 residues. V was clipped by 6 bases and J by 1 base, with 9 bases between them. In DNA form, the CDR3 reads TGTGCCAGCAGGGCCACAGGGAACACTGAAGCTTTCTTT. It translates to CASRATGNTEAFF.

This chain connects TRBV7-4 to TRBJ1-3, with D possibly being TRBD1 (5 bases). Trimming left V 2 bases short and J 2 bases short, with 22 bases between. Germline assignment: CDR1 SGHVT and CDR2 SQSDAQ. This CDR3 is built from 19 residues. CDR3 in DNA: TGTGCCAGCAGCTTAAAGCCTTTCGGGGACGGACCCCCTGGAAACACCATATATTTT. As protein: CASSLKPFGDGPPGNTIYF. Full variable domain (missing parts from reference TRBV7-4 and TRBJ1-3): GAGVSQSPRYKVAKRGRDVALRCDSISGHVTLYWYRQTLGQGSEVLTYSQSDAQRDKSGRPSGRFSAERPERSVSTLKIQRTEQGDSAVYLCASSLKPFGDGPPGNTIYFGEGSWLTVV.

The J gene is TRBJ1-2, the V gene TRBV9; D remains ambiguous. Trimming took off 0 bases at V and 1 base at J, with 7 bases between the two ends. The CDR3 extends over 14 amino acids. Germline lookup yields CDR1 SGDLS and CDR2 YYNGEE. The chain's CDR3 is CASSVDTRNYGYTF. CDR3 nucleotide sequence: TGTGCCAGCAGCGTAGACACACGTAACTATGGCTACACCTTC.

The chain employs TRBV9 and TRBJ2-3; D not certain. The V gene's germline CDR1 is SGDLS and CDR2 YYNGEE. V was trimmed by 0 bases and J by 2 bases, leaving 10 bases between them. The CDR3 is made up of 15 amino acids. The CDR3, as DNA: TGTGCCAGCAGCGTAGGCGCGGTGGACACAGATACGCAGTATTTT. Residues: CASSVGAVDTDTQYF.

The chain has TRBV28 and TRBJ2-7; D call uncertain. The CDR3 sequence is 14 residues long. Per germline, CDR1 MDHEN and CDR2 SYDVKM. Trimming shortened V by 5 bases and J by 4 bases, and 15 bases separated the two germline ends. The CDR3 sequence: CASSRGWGGYEQYF. In DNA form, the CDR3 reads TGTGCCAGCAGTCGCGGCTGGGGTGGTTACGAGCAGTACTTC.